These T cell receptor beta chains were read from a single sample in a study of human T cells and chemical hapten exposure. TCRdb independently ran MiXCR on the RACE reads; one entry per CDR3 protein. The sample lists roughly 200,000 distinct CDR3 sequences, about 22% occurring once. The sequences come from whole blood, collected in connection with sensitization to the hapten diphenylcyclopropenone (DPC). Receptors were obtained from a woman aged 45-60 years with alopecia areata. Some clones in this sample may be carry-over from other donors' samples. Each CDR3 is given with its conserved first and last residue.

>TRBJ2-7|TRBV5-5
CASSLETPYEQYF
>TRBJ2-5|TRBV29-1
CSVEETAQETQYF
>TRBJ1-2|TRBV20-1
CSAPGTGSNYGYTF
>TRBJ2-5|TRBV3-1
CASSRTALQETQYF
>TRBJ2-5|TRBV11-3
CASSPQGGGIMSEETQYF
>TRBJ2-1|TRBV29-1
CSGAVTSTYNEQFF
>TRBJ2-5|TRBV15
CATKGDSYEETQYF
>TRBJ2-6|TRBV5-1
CASSTQTGEGANVLTF
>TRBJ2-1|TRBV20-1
CSAQGLGYNNEQFF
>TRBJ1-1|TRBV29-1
CSVKVGGNTEAFF
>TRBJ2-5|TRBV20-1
CSPVKVGRETQYF
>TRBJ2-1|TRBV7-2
CASSLAVSGNYEQFF
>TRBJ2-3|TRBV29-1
CSVESRGRLDTQYF
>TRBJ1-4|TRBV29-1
CSAQRTNEKLFF
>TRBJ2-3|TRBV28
CASTFGTRYTQYF
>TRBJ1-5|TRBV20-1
CSARGQGGNQPQHF
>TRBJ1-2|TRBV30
CAWSAAIGGYTF
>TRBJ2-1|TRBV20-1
CSANPGGLVFEQFF
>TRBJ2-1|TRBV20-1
CSARGTSGRGNEQFF
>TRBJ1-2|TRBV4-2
CASSPPERAHGYTF
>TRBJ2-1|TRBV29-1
CSVEEGSYNEQFF
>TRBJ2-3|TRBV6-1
CASRRDLTSTDTQYF
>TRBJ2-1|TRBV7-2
CASSSRTSYNEQFF
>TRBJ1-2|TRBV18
CASSPRVIRGDGYTF